These T cell receptor beta chains were read from a single sample in a study of T cell changes during pregnancy in multiple sclerosis. The table came from immunoSEQ multiplex PCR; TCRdb's copy has only in-frame clones and leaves some out. This sample yields tens of thousands of clones, of which nearly 95% are seen a single time; around 0.41% belongs to the top ten. Sequenced material: CD4+ T cells from peripheral blood mononuclear cells, taken in the third trimester of pregnancy. The receptors were sampled from a female donor in good health, enrolled as a control in a pregnancy study. Both conserved end residues are part of each CDR3. Size is stated for part of the rows, as once, few or many counts, or as a class when the clone is expanded.

j_gene	abundance	v_gene	CDR3aa
TRBJ2-7	NA	TRBV4-2	CASSQAGGPSEQYF
TRBJ1-2	NA	TRBV6-1	CASTRASNSNYGYTF
TRBJ1-2	NA	TRBV18	CASSPRQGTYGYTF
TRBJ2-7	once	TRBV29-1	CSVTLGQGAGEQYF
TRBJ2-5	NA	TRBV27	CASSQPGGQETQYF
TRBJ2-3	NA	TRBV7-7	CASSPAVAGGRDTQYF
TRBJ2-1	NA	TRBV7-3	CASSLDRNNEQFF
TRBJ1-4	NA	TRBV28	CASSDNRGLSEKLFF
TRBJ1-1	once	TRBV2	CASSETQELGGNTEAFF
TRBJ1-2	NA	TRBV6-5	CASRRGGDNYGYTF
TRBJ1-4	NA	TRBV4-2	CASNPAGLGEKLFF
TRBJ1-1	once	TRBV7-9	CASSPGRGNTEAFF
TRBJ1-1	NA	TRBV9	CASSAGRQVGTEAFF
TRBJ2-3	NA	TRBV7-2	CASSPTRGDTQYF
TRBJ1-1	NA	TRBV5-6	CASSETGPNTEAFF
TRBJ2-7	NA	TRBV10-2	CASSEHLIGPHEQYF
TRBJ1-2	NA	TRBV4-2	CASSQENVQGRYTF
TRBJ2-2	NA	TRBV7-3	CASSQSGGASTGELFF
TRBJ1-5	once	TRBV7-3	CASSSQHGQPQHF
TRBJ1-3	NA	TRBV5-1	CASYPDPGVGNTIYF
TRBJ1-5	NA	TRBV28	CASSFTDRASNQPQHF
TRBJ2-7	NA	TRBV7-2	CASSLGGTSVSYEQYF
TRBJ2-7	NA	TRBV18	CASSLAEAYEQYF
TRBJ1-2	NA	TRBV9	CASSVEQGYGYTF
TRBJ1-3	NA	TRBV7-2	CASSVGHFSGNTIYF
TRBJ1-2	NA	TRBV2	CASTRTGNYGYTF
TRBJ1-1	NA	TRBV19	CASRGDRLNTEAFF
TRBJ1-6	NA	TRBV27	CASSFSTGGNSPLHF
TRBJ2-3	NA	TRBV15	CATSRDRNSHTDTQYF
TRBJ2-1	NA	TRBV10-3	CATGAYNEQFF
TRBJ2-2	NA	TRBV2	CASRGQVLTGELFF
TRBJ1-5	NA	TRBV19	CASCGVYSNQPQHF
TRBJ2-3	NA	TRBV2	CASSGVAADTQYF
TRBJ2-1	NA	TRBV5-1	CASSGPSGTPRDEQFF
TRBJ2-7	NA	TRBV7-2	CASSSQGSEQYF
TRBJ1-2	NA	TRBV6-5	CASSFRRTGGGYTF
TRBJ2-3	once	TRBV5-1	CASSLEFGNTDTQYF
TRBJ2-7	NA	TRBV7-9	CASSYPQGVIHEQYF
TRBJ1-2	NA	TRBV28	CASGDRGDGYTF
TRBJ1-4	NA	TRBV5-1	CASRAGPATNEKLFF
TRBJ1-2	NA	TRBV6-5	CASSDTEGGYTF
TRBJ1-1	NA	TRBV19	CASSITGTRAEAFF
TRBJ1-5	NA	TRBV6-1	CASIADGGFNQPQHF
TRBJ2-5	NA	TRBV25-1	CASSDRGGKSQETQYF
TRBJ1-4	NA	TRBV6-1	CASSERGSVEKLFF
TRBJ2-5	NA	TRBV2	CASMLQGWETQYF
TRBJ2-5	NA	TRBV7-8	CASSPDRDREETQYF
TRBJ2-2	NA	TRBV6-1	CASLMDRGKSGELFF
TRBJ2-1	NA	TRBV5-1	CASSFGAGGSRDEQFF
TRBJ2-7	NA	TRBV7-2	CASSLYARTATYEQYF
TRBJ1-1	NA	TRBV5-6	CASSPRGQPRNTEAFF
TRBJ1-6	NA	TRBV28	CASQFMTGQGNSPLHF
TRBJ1-2	once	TRBV29-1	CSVENRGGNYGYTF
TRBJ2-5	NA	TRBV5-1	CASSTGGAETQYF
TRBJ2-5	NA	TRBV6-5	CASSYSDTQETQYF
TRBJ2-7	NA	TRBV7-2	CASSRRRAGVGDEQYF
TRBJ1-2	NA	TRBV5-4	CASSLAGGQLGGYTF